This T cell receptor (beta chain) was profiled in a study of cytomegalovirus exposure and HLA in healthy donors. Germline CDR1 is LGHNA and CDR2 is YSLEER. J gave up 2 bases and V 3 bases, and 5 bases lay outside the gene matches. This CDR3 contains 15 residues. The PCR was carried out with 60 Vbeta primers and 13 Jbeta primers. Sequencing was performed with immunoSEQ multiplex PCR; in TCRdb, only in-frame clones are kept and a portion is missing. Of more than 90,000 clones listed, 55% to 80% are singletons. The sequenced sample was PBMCs. The rearrangement uses TRBV4-3 and TRBJ2-5, with 8 positions matching TRBD1. The origin of this receptor is a woman in her 30s in good health and CMV-seronegative. Here the CDR3 reads CASSQGTGKQETQYF. As DNA, the CDR3 is TGCGCCAGCAGCCAGGGGACAGGAAAGCAAGAGACCCAGTACTTC.